This T cell receptor beta chain was sequenced for a study of identical twins. MiXCR, applied by TCRdb to the 5' RACE reads, yields one record per CDR3 protein. The sample lists 700,000 or so distinct CDR3 sequences, 21% occurring once. CDR1 and CDR2 (germline): MNHEY, SVGEGT. Trimming removed 2 bases at V and 6 bases at J, with 8 bases between. This CDR3 has 13 residues. The same sample was also used in a study of T cells expressing NK-cell markers.

This TCR was recovered from a woman aged 18-35 years in good health. The specimen sequenced was PBMCs. The chain is built from TRBV6-2 or TRBV6-3 and TRBJ2-1, with D hard to call. Written as DNA, the CDR3 is TGTGCCAGCAGTTACAGTGTAGGCAATGAGCAGTTCTTC. As protein: CASSYSVGNEQFF.